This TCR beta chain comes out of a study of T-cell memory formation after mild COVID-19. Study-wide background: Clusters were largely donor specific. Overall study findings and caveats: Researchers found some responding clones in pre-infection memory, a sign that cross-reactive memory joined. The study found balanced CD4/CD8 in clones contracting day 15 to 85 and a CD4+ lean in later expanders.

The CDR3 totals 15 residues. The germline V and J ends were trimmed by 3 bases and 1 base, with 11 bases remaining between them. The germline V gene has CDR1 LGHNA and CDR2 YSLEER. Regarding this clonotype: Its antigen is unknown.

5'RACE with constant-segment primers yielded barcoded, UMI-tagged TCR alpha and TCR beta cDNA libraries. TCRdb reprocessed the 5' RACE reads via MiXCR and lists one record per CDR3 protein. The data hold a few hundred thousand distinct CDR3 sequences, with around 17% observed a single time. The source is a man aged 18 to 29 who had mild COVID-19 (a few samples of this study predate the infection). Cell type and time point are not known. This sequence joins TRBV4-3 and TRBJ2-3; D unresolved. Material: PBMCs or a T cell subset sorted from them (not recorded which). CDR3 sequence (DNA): TGCGCCAGCAGCCAGAGTTCAAGGGGCACAGATACGCAGTATTTT. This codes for CASSQSSRGTDTQYF.